This T cell receptor beta chain emerged from a study of blood T cell repertoires in COVID-19. Study summary: Sources were T cells, B-cell-depleted T cells, or PBMCs; the material itself was cDNA or gDNA.

Germline V lookup: CDR1 SGDLS, CDR2 YYNGEE. The CDR3 runs to 16 residues. The V segment lost 0 bases and the J segment 6 bases; nucleotides outside the gene matches: 9. The Seattle site enrolled patients during active infection and followed them longitudinally. As handled by the study authors: Reference gene primer amplification gave nucleated cell count estimates. Using immunoSEQ multiplex PCR, the repertoire was profiled, and TCRdb retains in-frame clones only, with some absent. V and J calls and clone size are as listed in that table; D and trimming were resolved from the DNA. The table records under 400,000 clones, about nine tenths of them present only once.

The chain joins TRBV9 to TRBJ1-1, with TRBD1 matching over 9 bases. Sequenced input: peripheral blood. This TCR was recovered from a woman aged 60-70 years with COVID-19, enrolled during active disease. The CDR3, as DNA: TGTGCCAGCAGCGTAGGGGGGACAGGGTTACCCGCTGAAGCTTTCTTT. Translated, it gives CASSVGGTGLPAEAFF.